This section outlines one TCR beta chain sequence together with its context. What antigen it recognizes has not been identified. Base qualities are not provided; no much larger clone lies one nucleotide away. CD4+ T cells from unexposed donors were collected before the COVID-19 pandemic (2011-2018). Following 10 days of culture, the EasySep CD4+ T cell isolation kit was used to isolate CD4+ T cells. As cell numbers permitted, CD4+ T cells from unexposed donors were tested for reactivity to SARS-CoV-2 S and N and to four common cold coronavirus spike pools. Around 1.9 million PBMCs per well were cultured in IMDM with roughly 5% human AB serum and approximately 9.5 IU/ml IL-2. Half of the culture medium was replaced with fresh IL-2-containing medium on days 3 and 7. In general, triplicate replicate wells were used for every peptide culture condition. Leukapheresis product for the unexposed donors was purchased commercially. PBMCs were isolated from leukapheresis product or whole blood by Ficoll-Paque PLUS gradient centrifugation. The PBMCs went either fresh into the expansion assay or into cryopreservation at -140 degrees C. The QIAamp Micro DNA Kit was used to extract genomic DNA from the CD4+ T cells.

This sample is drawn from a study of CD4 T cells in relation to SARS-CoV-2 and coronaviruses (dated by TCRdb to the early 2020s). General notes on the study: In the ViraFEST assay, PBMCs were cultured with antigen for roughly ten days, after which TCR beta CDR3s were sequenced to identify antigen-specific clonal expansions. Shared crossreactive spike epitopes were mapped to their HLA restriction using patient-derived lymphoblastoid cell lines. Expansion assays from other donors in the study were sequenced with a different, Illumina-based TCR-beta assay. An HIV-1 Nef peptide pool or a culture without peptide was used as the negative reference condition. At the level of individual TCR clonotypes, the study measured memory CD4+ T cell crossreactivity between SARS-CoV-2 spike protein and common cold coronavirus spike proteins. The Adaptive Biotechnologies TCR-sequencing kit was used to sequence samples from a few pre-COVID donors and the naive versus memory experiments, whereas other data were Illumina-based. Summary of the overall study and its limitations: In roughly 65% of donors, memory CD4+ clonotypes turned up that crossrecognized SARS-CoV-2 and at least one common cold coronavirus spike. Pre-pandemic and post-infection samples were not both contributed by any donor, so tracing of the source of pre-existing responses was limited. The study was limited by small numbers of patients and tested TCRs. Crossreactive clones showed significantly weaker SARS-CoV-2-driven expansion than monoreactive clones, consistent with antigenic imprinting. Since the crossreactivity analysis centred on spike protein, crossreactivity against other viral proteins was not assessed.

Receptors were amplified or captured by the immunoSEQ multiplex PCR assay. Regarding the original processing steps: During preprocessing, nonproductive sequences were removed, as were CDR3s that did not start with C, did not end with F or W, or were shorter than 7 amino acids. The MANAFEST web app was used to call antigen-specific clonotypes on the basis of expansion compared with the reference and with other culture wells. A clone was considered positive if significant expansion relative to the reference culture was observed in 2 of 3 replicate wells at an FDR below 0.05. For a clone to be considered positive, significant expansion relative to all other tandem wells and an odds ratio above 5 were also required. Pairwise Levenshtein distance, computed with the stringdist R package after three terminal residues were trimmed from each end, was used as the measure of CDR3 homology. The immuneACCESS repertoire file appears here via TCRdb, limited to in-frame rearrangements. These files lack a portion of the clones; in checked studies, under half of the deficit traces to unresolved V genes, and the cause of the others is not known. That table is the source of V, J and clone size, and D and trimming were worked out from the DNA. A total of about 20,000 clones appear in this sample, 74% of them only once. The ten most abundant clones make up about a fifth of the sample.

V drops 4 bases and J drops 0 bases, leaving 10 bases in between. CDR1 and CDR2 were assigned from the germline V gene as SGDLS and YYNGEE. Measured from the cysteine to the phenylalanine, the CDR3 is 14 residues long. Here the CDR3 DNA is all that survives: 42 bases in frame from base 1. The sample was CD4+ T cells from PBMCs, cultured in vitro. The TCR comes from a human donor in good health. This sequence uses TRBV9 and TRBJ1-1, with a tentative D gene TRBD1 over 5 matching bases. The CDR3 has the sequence CASSPGTLNTEAFF. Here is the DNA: TGTGCCAGCAGCCCGGGGACCCTGAACACTGAAGCTTTCTTT.